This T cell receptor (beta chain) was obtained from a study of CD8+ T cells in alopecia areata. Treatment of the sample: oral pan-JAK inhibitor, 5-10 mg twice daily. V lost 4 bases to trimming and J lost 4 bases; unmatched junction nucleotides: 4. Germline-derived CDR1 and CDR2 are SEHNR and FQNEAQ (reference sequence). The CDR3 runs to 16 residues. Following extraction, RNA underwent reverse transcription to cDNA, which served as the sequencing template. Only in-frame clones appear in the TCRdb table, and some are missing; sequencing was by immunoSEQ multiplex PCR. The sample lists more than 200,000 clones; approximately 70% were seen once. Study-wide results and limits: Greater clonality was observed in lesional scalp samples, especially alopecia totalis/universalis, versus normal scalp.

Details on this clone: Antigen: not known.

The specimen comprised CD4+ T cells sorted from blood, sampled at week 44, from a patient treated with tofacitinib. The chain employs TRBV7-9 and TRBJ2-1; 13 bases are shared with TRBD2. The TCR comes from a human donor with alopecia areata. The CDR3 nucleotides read TGTGCCAGCAGCTCCGGACTAGCGGGAGCGTACAATGAGCAGTTCTTC. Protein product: CASSSGLAGAYNEQFF. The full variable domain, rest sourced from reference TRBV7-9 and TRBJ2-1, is DTGVSQNPRHKITKRGQNVTFRCDPISEHNRLYWYRQTLGQGPEFLTYFQNEAQLEKSRLLSDRFSAERPKGSFSTLEIQRTEQGDSAMYLCASSSGLAGAYNEQFFGPGTRLTVL.